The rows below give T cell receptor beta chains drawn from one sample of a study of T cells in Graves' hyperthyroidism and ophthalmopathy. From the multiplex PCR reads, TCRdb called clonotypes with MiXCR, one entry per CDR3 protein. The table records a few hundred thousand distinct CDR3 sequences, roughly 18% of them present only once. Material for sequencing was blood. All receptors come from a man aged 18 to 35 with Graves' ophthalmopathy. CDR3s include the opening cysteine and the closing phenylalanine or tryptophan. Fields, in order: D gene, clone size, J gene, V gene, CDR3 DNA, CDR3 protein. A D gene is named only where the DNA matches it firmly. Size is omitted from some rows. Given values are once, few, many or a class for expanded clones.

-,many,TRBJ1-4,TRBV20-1,TGCAGTGTACCTAGGGAGTCAAGAGAAAAACTGTTTTTT,CSVPRESREKLFF
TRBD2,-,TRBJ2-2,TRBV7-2,TGTGCCAGCAGCGTACGGGGACTAGCGGGCATGATCGACACCGGGGAGCTGTTTTTT,CASSVRGLAGMIDTGELFF
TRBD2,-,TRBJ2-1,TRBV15,TGTGCCACCAGCCCGACGGGGGGGCCTGATGAGCAGTTCTTC,CATSPTGGPDEQFF
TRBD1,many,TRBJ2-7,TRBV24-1,TGTGCCACCAGTGATTTCCCGAGGACAGGGAGCGAGCAGTACTTC,CATSDFPRTGSEQYF
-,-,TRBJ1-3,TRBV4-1,TGCGCCAGCAGCCTCGGGGGAGCGAAAGGCTCTGGAAACACCATATATTTT,CASSLGGAKGSGNTIYF
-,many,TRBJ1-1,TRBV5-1,TGCGCCAGCAGCGCGCGGCAGGACTATGTGAACACTGAAGCTTTCTTT,CASSARQDYVNTEAFF
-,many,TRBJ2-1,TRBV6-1,TGTGCCAGCAGAGCCAATCAGGGGTCGGATGAGCAGTTCTTC,CASRANQGSDEQFF
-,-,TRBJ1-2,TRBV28,TGTGCCAGCAGTTTATTCCCAGGATCTAACTATGGCTACACCTTC,CASSLFPGSNYGYTF
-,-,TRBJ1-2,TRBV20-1,TGCAGTGCCGAAGAGTTCAGGACGGCTCGGTATGGCTACACCTTC,CSAEEFRTARYGYTF
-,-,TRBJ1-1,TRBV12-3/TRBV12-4,TGTGCCAGCAGTTGGGGCGGCTACCAGAACACTGAAGCTTTCTTT,CASSWGGYQNTEAFF
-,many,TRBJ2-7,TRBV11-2,TGTGCCAGCAGCTTAGATTTAGCGGCCGAGCAGTACTTC,CASSLDLAAEQYF
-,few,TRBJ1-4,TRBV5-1,TGCGCCAGCAGGCCGAATGAGAATGAAAAACTGTTTTTT,CASRPNENEKLFF
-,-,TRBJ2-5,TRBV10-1,TGCGCCAGCAGTGTTGGCGACCAAGAGACCCAGTACTTC,CASSVGDQETQYF
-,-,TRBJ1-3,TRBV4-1,TGCGCCAGCAGCCAAGATCACGAGATCCGAAACACCATATATTTT,CASSQDHEIRNTIYF
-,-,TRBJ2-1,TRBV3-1,TGTGCCAGCAGCCAAGCCCACAATGAGCAGTTCTTC,CASSQAHNEQFF
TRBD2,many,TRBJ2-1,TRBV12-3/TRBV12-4,TGTGCCAGCAGCCTGGGACTAGCGGGGGGGCATGAGCAGTTCTTC,CASSLGLAGGHEQFF
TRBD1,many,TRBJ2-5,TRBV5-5,TGTGCCAGCACCACAGGGGTAGAGACCCAGTACTTC,CASTTGVETQYF
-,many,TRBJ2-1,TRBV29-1,TGCAGCGTTGAAGACAGATACAATGAGCAGTTCTTC,CSVEDRYNEQFF
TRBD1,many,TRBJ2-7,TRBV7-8,TGTGCCAGCAGCTTCATTCCGGGACAGGGGAGCGAGCAGTACTTC,CASSFIPGQGSEQYF
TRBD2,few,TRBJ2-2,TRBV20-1,TGCAGTGCCCTATCGGGGGGGACCACCGGGGAGCTGTTTTTT,CSALSGGTTGELFF
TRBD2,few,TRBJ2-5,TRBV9,TGTGCCAGCAGCATCTTTAGCGGGGGGGATAAAGAGACCCAGTACTTC,CASSIFSGGDKETQYF
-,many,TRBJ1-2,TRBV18,TGTGCCAGCTCAACCGAGGACTATGGCTACACCTTC,CASSTEDYGYTF
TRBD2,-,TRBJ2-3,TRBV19,TGTGCCAGTAGTATAGATCGGGAGCGGGGGGACACAGATACGCAGTATTTT,CASSIDRERGDTDTQYF
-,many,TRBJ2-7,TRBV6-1,TGTGCCAGCAGTAGGGGACTTTCCTACGAGCAGTACTTC,CASSRGLSYEQYF
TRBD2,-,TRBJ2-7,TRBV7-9,TGTGCCAGCAGTCGGGACTCTAGCGGGGGGGCGCACGAGCAGTACTTC,CASSRDSSGGAHEQYF
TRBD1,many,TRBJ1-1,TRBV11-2,TGTGCCAGCAGCTTAGAGCCAGGGGGGAACACTGAAGCTTTCTTT,CASSLEPGGNTEAFF
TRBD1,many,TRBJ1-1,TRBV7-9,TGTGCCAGCAGCGGACAGGAGGACACTGAAGCTTTCTTT,CASSGQEDTEAFF
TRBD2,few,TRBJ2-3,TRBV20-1,TGCAGTGCTGTCCCGGGGGGTATCACAGATACGCAGTATTTT,CSAVPGGITDTQYF
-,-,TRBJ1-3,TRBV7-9,TGTGCCAGCAGCCCGCCCCCCTTGGGGGTTCGAAACACCATATATTTT,CASSPPPLGVRNTIYF
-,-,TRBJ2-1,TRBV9,TGTGCCAGCAGCGTAGAACGGAATACCCCCAATGAGCAGTTCTTC,CASSVERNTPNEQFF
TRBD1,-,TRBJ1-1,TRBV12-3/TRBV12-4,TGTGCCAGCAGTTCCGAAGGACAGGGAAGGTTACGAAGCACTGAAGCTTTCTTT,CASSSEGQGRLRSTEAFF
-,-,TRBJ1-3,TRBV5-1,TGCGCCAGCAGCTTGGCCGGGACGGCAGGCTCTGGAAACACCATATATTTT,CASSLAGTAGSGNTIYF
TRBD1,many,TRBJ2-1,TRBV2,TGTGCCATCCGGGACAGGCCCTACAATGAGCAGTTCTTC,CAIRDRPYNEQFF
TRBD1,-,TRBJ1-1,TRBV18,TGTGCCAGCTCACCAGGGCAGGGGGTCGTCACTGAAGCTTTCTTT,CASSPGQGVVTEAFF
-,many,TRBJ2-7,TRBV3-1,TGTGCCAGCAGCCTCGAGGAGGTAGGCGAGCAGTACTTC,CASSLEEVGEQYF
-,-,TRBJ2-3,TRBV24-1,TGTGCCACCAAAACGGACGGCACAGATACGCAGTATTTT,CATKTDGTDTQYF
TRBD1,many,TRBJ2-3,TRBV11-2,TGTGCCAGCAGCCCAACCACAGGGGGCAAAACGGGGCAGTATTTT,CASSPTTGGKTGQYF
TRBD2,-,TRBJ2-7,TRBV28,TGTGCCAGCAGTTTTTCGTCCCCGTTAGCGGGGGGCGGCGAGCAGTACTTC,CASSFSSPLAGGGEQYF
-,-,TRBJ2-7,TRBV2,TGTGCCGCTTCGAAGGTGCCCTACGAGCAGTACTTC,CAASKVPYEQYF
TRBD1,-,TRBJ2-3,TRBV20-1,TGCAGTGCCGGGCTAGGGGGCCACACAGATACGCAGTATTTT,CSAGLGGHTDTQYF
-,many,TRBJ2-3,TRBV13,TGTGCCAGCGGTATGAGACTAGGTGCAGATACGCAGTATTTT,CASGMRLGADTQYF
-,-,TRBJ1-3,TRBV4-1,TGCGCCAGCAGCCAAGACGTCAGGGCTGGAAACACCATATATTTT,CASSQDVRAGNTIYF
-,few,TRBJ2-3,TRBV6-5,TGTGCCAGCAGTTACACCGGGGGAAGCACAGATACGCAGTATTTT,CASSYTGGSTDTQYF
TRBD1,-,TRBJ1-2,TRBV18,TGTGCCAGCTCACCACAAGAGGGGGCGAGGGACTATGGCTACACCTTC,CASSPQEGARDYGYTF
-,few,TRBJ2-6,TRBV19,TGTGCCAGTAGTTTACGGACGGATCTCTCTGGGGCCAACGTCCTGACTTTC,CASSLRTDLSGANVLTF
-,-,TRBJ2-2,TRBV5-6,TGTGCCAGCAGCTCCCTAAGAGGTTCAGGGGAGTTTACGGACACCGGGGAGCTGTTTTTT,CASSSLRGSGEFTDTGELFF
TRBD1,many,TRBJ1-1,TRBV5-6,TGTGCCAGCAGCCCACAGGGGCGGCCTGAAGCTTTCTTT,CASSPQGRPEAFF
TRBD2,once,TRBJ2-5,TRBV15,TGTGCCACCAGCAGAGCGGGGGGGCCCATGGAGGAGACCCAGTACTTC,CATSRAGGPMEETQYF
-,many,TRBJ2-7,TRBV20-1,TGCAGTGCCCCGACCCCAACAGGCCCCTACGAGCAGTACTTC,CSAPTPTGPYEQYF
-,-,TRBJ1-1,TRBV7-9,TGTGCCAGCAGCGCCTCGGGGGAAGCTTTCTTT,CASSASGEAFF